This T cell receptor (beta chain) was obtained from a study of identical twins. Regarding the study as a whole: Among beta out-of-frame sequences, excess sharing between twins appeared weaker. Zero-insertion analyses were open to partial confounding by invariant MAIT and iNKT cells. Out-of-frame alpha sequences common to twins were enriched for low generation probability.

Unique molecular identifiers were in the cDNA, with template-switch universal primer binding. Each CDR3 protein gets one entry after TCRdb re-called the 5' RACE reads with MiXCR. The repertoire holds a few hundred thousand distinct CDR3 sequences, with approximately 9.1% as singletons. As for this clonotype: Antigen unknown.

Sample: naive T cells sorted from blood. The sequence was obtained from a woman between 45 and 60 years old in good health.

In DNA, the CDR3 is TGTGCCAGCAGCGTAGCGGGACAGATGAACACTGAAGCTTTCTTT. This gives the protein CASSVAGQMNTEAFF. This sequence joins TRBV9 and TRBJ1-1; TRBD1 aligns across 7 bases. Germline CDR1 is SGDLS and CDR2 is YYNGEE. The CDR3 consists of 15 residues. V shed 0 bases, J shed 0 bases, and the junction held 2 bases outside the gene matches.